A selection of T cell receptor beta chains follows, all from one sample in a study of shared clonotypes between healthy human individuals. Data came from immunoSEQ multiplex PCR; TCRdb stores just in-frame clones and leaves some out. The top ten clones hold more than 10% of a sample with around 510,000 clones, around 81% of them seen once. Sequenced sample: PBMCs. These TCRs come from a woman between 35 and 50 years old in good health. Some clones in this sample may be carry-over from other donors' samples. CDR3s include the opening cysteine and the closing phenylalanine or tryptophan. The D gene is left open where the match is weak. Part of the rows lack a size; the others show once, few, many or a class for expanded clones.

D gene: .; V gene: TRBV6-1; J gene: TRBJ2-7; clone size: .; CDR3 protein: CASSEHRLLYEQYF; CDR3 DNA: TGTGCCAGCAGTGAACATCGGCTCCTCTACGAGCAGTACTTC
D gene: .; V gene: TRBV15; J gene: TRBJ2-1; clone size: .; CDR3 protein: CATGLRAGNEQFF; CDR3 DNA: TGTGCCACCGGGCTTCGGGCGGGCAATGAGCAGTTCTTC
D gene: .; V gene: TRBV6-1; J gene: TRBJ2-7; clone size: few; CDR3 protein: CASTQVTTSYEQYF; CDR3 DNA: TGTGCCAGCACCCAGGTGACTACCTCCTACGAGCAGTACTTC
D gene: .; V gene: TRBV30; J gene: TRBJ1-1; clone size: .; CDR3 protein: CAWGGGRLNTEAFF; CDR3 DNA: TGTGCCTGGGGAGGGGGGCGCTTGAACACTGAAGCTTTCTTT
D gene: .; V gene: TRBV28; J gene: TRBJ2-3; clone size: .; CDR3 protein: CASSLTDGVAITDTQYF; CDR3 DNA: TGTGCCAGCAGTTTAACTGACGGCGTGGCTATCACAGATACGCAGTATTTT
D gene: .; V gene: TRBV7-2; J gene: TRBJ2-3; clone size: .; CDR3 protein: CASSLYGSSDTQYF; CDR3 DNA: TGTGCCAGCAGCTTGTACGGGAGCTCAGATACGCAGTATTTT
D gene: .; V gene: TRBV4-2; J gene: TRBJ2-7; clone size: .; CDR3 protein: CASSQSLAEAYEQYF; CDR3 DNA: TGTGCCAGCAGCCAATCACTTGCTGAAGCCTACGAGCAGTACTTC
D gene: .; V gene: TRBV5-1; J gene: TRBJ1-2; clone size: .; CDR3 protein: CASSLGSNYGYTF; CDR3 DNA: TGCGCCAGCAGCTTGGGGAGTAACTATGGCTACACCTTC
D gene: TRBD1; V gene: TRBV7-3; J gene: TRBJ1-6; clone size: few; CDR3 protein: CASSLQGDVDSPLHF; CDR3 DNA: TGTGCCAGCAGCTTACAGGGGGACGTTGATTCACCCCTCCACTTT
D gene: TRBD1; V gene: TRBV5-1; J gene: TRBJ1-2; clone size: once; CDR3 protein: CASSVAGTGNGYTF; CDR3 DNA: TGCGCCAGCAGCGTGGCCGGGACAGGGAATGGCTACACCTTC
D gene: TRBD2; V gene: TRBV7-8; J gene: TRBJ2-1; clone size: .; CDR3 protein: CASSLLGGDEQFF; CDR3 DNA: TGTGCCAGCAGCTTATTGGGGGGGGATGAGCAGTTCTTC
D gene: .; V gene: TRBV28; J gene: TRBJ1-1; clone size: .; CDR3 protein: CASSFWYKNTEAFF; CDR3 DNA: TGTGCCAGCAGTTTTTGGTATAAGAACACTGAAGCTTTCTTT
D gene: .; V gene: TRBV7-3; J gene: TRBJ2-3; clone size: .; CDR3 protein: CASSFGLAADTQYF; CDR3 DNA: TGTGCCAGCAGTTTCGGGCTAGCAGCAGATACGCAGTATTTT
D gene: .; V gene: TRBV28; J gene: TRBJ1-2; clone size: few; CDR3 protein: CASLGGGRMASGYTF; CDR3 DNA: TGTGCCAGCCTTGGGGGGGGGCGAATGGCATCTGGCTACACCTTC
D gene: TRBD2; V gene: TRBV30; J gene: TRBJ2-7; clone size: .; CDR3 protein: CAWRRTSGTYEQYF; CDR3 DNA: TGTGCCTGGAGAAGGACTAGCGGTACCTACGAGCAGTACTTC
D gene: TRBD2; V gene: TRBV15; J gene: TRBJ2-3; clone size: once; CDR3 protein: CATSRVGLATDTQYF; CDR3 DNA: TGTGCCACCAGCAGGGTGGGACTAGCGACAGATACGCAGTATTTT
D gene: .; V gene: TRBV6-1; J gene: TRBJ1-2; clone size: .; CDR3 protein: CASTLRGNDYGYTF; CDR3 DNA: TGTGCCAGCACCCTCCGGGGGAACGACTATGGCTACACCTTC
D gene: .; V gene: TRBV19; J gene: TRBJ2-7; clone size: once; CDR3 protein: CASSPPWAAQTYEQYF; CDR3 DNA: TGTGCCAGTAGTCCACCCTGGGCAGCCCAGACCTACGAGCAGTACTTC
D gene: TRBD2; V gene: TRBV6-1; J gene: TRBJ2-5; clone size: .; CDR3 protein: CASSEASQAGVREETQYF; CDR3 DNA: TGTGCCAGCAGTGAAGCGAGTCAGGCGGGAGTGAGGGAAGAGACCCAGTACTTC
D gene: TRBD1; V gene: TRBV6-1; J gene: TRBJ2-3; clone size: many; CDR3 protein: CASSGGQGGADTQYF; CDR3 DNA: TGTGCCAGCAGTGGGGGACAGGGAGGTGCAGATACGCAGTATTTT
D gene: TRBD2; V gene: TRBV29-1; J gene: TRBJ2-1; clone size: .; CDR3 protein: CSVMTSGTYNEQFF; CDR3 DNA: TGCAGCGTTATGACTAGCGGGACCTACAATGAGCAGTTCTTC